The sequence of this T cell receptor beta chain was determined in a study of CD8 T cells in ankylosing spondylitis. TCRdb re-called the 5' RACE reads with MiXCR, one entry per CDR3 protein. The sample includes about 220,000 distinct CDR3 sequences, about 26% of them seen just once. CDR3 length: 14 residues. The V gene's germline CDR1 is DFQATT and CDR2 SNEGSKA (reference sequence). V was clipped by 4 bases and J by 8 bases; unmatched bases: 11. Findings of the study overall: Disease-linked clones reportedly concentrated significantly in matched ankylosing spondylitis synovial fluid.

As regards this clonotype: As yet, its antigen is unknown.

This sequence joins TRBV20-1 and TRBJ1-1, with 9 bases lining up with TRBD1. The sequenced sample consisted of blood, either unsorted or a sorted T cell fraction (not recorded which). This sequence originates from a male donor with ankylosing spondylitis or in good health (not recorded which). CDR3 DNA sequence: TGCAGTGCTACCGAGCTATACAGGGGGCGGGAAGCTTTCTTT. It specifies CSATELYRGREAFF.